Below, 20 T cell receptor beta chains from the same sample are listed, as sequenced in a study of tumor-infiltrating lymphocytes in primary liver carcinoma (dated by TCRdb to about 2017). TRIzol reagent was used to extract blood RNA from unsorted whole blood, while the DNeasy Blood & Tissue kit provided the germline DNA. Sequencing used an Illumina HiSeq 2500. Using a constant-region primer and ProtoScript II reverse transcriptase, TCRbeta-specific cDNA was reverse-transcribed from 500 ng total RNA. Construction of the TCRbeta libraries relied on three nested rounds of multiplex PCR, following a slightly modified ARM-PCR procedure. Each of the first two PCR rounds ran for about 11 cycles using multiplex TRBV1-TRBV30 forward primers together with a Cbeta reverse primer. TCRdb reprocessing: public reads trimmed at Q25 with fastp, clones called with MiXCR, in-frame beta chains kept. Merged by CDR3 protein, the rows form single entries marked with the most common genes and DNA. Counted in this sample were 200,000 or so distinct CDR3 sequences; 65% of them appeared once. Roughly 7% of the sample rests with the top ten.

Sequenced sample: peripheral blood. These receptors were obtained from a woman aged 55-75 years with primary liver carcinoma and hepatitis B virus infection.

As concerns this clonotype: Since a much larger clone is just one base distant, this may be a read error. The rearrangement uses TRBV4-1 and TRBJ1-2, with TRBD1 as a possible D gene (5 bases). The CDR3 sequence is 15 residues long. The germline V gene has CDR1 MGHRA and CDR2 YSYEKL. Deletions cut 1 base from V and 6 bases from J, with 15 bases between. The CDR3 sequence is CASSQGQGEKNGYTF. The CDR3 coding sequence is TGCGCCAGCAGCCAAGGCCAGGGCGAAAAGAATGGCTACACCTTC.

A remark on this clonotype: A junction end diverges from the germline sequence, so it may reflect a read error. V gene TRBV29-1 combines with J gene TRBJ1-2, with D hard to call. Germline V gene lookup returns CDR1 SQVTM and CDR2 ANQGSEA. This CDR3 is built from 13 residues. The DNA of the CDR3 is TGCAGCGTTGAAGATGGGATGTTGCGTGGCTTCACCTTC. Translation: CSVEDGMLRGFTF.

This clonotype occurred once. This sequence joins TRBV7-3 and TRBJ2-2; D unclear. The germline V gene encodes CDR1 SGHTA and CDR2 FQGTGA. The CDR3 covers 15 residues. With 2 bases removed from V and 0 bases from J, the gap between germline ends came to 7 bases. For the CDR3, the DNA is TGTGCCAGCAGCTTAGTACCCTCGAACACCGGGGAGCTGTTTTTT. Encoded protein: CASSLVPSNTGELFF.

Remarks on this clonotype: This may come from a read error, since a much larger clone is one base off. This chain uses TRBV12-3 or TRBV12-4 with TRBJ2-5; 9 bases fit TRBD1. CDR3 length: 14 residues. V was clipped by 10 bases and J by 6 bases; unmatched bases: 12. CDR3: CANRPGQGMKTQYF. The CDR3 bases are TGTGCCAACAGGCCGGGACAGGGTATGAAGACCCAGTACTTC.

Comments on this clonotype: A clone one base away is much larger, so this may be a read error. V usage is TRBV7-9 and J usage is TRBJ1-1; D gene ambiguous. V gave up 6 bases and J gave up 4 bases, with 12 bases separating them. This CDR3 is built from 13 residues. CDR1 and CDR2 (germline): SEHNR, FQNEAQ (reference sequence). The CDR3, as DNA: TGTGCCAGCAGGCCGCCTGGCGGCACTGAAGCTTTCTTT. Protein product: CASRPPGGTEAFF.

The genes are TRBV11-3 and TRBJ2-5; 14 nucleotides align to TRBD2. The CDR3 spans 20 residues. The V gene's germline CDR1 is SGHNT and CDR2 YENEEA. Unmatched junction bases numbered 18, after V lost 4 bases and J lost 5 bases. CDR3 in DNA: TGTGCCAGCAGCTCCTTGGGTACCGTGACTAGCGGGAGGGTCCTGGAGACCCAGTACTTC. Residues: CASSSLGTVTSGRVLETQYF.

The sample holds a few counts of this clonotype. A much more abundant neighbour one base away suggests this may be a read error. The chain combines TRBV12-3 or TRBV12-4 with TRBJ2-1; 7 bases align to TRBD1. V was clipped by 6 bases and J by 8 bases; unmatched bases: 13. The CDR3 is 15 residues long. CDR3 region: CASSQGQSRLYEQFF. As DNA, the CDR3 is TGTGCCAGCAGCCAGGGACAGAGTCGGTTATATGAGCAGTTCTTC.

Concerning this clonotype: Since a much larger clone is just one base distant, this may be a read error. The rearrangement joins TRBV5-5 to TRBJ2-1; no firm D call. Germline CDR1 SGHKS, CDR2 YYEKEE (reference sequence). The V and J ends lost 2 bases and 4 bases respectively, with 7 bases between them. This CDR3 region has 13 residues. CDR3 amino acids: CASSFHVYNEQFF. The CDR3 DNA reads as TGTGCCAGCAGCTTTCACGTATACAATGAGCAGTTCTTC.

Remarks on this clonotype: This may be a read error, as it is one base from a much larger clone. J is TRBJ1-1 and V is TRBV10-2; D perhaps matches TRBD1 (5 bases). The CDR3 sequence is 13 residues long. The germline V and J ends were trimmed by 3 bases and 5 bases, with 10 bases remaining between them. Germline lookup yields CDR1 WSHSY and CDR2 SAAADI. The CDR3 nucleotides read TGCGCCAGCAGTGATGGGACCCCAACTGAAGCTTTCTTT. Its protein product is CASSDGTPTEAFF.

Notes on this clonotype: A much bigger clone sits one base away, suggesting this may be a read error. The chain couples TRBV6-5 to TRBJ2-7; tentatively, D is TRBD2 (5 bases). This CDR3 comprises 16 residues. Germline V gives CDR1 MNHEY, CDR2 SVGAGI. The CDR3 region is CTSSRSSRVLGYEQYF. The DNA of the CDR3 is TGTACCAGCAGCAGGTCTAGCCGAGTTTTAGGCTACGAGCAGTACTTC.

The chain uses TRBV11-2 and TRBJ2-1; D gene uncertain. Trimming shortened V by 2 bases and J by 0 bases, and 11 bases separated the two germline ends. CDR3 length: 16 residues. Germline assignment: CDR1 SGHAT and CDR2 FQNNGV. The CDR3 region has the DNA TGTGCCAGCAGCTTATCAGAGTGCCTCTCCTACAATGAGCAGTTCTTC. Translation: CASSLSECLSYNEQFF.

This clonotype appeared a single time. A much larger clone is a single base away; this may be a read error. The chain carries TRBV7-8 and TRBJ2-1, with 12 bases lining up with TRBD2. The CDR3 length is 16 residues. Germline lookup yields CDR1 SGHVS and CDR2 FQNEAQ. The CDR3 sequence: CASGLQTSGRLNEQFF. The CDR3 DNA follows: TGTGCCAGCGGCTTACAGACTAGCGGGAGATTGAATGAGCAGTTCTTC. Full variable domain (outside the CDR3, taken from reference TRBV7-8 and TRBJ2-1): GAGVSQSPRYKVAKRGQDVALRCDPISGHVSLFWYQQALGQGPEFLTYFQNEAQLDKSGLPSDRFFAERPEGSVSTLKIQRTQQEDSAVYLCASGLQTSGRLNEQFFGPGTRLTVL.

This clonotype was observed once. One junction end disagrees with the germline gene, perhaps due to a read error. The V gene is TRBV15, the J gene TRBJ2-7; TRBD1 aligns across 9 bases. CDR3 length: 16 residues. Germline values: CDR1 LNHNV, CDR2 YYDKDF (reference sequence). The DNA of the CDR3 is TGTGCCATCAGCAGAGATTTGGACAGGGGAGTCTACGAGCAGTACTTC. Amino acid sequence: CAISRDLDRGVYEQYF.

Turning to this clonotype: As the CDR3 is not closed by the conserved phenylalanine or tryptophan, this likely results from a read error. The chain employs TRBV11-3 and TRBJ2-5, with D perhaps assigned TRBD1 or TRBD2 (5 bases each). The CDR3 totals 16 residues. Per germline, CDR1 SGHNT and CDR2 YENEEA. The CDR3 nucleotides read TGTGCCAGGAGCTTAGATCTTGGGGGATCGAGGGAGACCCAGTACTTA. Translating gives CARSLDLGGSRETQYL.

The CDR3 DNA reads TGCGCCAGCAGCTACCTCCGGGACACCCCTCGGAATGAGCAGTTCTTC. Encoded protein: CASSYLRDTPRNEQFF. The chain carries TRBV4-1 and TRBJ2-1, with a possible D match to TRBD1 (6 bases). CDR1 is MGHRA and CDR2 is YSYEKL in the germline V gene. V lost 5 bases to trimming and J lost 7 bases, with 21 bases between them. The CDR3 sequence is 16 residues long.

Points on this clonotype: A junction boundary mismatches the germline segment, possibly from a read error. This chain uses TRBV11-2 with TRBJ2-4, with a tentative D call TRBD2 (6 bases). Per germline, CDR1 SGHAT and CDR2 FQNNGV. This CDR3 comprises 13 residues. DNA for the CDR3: TGTGCCAGCGGGCAGGGACTCAAAATCATTCAATACTTC. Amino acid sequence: CASGQGLKIIQYF. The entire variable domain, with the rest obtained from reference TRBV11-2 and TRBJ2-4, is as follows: EAGVAQSPRYKIIEKRQSVAFWCNPISGHATLYWYQQILGQGPKLLIQFQNNGVVDDSQLPKDRFSAERLKGVDSTLKIQPAKLEDSAVYLCASGQGLKIIQYFGAGTRLSVL.

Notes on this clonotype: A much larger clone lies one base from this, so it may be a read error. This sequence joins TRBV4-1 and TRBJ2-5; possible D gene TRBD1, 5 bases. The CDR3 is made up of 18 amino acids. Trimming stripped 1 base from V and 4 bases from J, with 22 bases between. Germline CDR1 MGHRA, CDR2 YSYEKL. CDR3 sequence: CASSQVLVSTRGIETQYF. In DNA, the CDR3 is TGCGCCAGCAGCCAAGTGTTGGTCTCGACAAGGGGCATAGAGACCCAGTACTTC.

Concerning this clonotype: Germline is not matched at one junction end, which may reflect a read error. This chain's CDR3 is CASSLRTGRVLNTEELFF. CDR3 nucleotides: TGTGCCAGCAGCTTAAGGACCGGGAGGGTCCTGAACACCGAGGAGCTGTTTTTT. The chain employs TRBV11-2 and TRBJ2-2; 8 nucleotides match TRBD2. The CDR3 consists of 18 residues. Germline loops: CDR1 SGHAT, CDR2 FQNNGV.

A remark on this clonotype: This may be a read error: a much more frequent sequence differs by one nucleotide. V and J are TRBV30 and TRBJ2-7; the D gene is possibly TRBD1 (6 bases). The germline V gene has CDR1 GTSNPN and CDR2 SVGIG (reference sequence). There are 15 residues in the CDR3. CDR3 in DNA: TGTGCCTTGAGTGTAAGGATGGGACAAGCTTACGAGCAGTACTTC. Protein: CALSVRMGQAYEQYF.

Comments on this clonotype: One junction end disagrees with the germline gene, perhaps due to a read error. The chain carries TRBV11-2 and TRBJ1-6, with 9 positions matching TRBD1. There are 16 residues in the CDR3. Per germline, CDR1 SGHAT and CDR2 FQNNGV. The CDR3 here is CVSSLQQGARNSPLHF. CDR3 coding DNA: TGTGTCAGCAGTCTTCAACAGGGGGCGCGTAATTCACCCCTCCACTTT.